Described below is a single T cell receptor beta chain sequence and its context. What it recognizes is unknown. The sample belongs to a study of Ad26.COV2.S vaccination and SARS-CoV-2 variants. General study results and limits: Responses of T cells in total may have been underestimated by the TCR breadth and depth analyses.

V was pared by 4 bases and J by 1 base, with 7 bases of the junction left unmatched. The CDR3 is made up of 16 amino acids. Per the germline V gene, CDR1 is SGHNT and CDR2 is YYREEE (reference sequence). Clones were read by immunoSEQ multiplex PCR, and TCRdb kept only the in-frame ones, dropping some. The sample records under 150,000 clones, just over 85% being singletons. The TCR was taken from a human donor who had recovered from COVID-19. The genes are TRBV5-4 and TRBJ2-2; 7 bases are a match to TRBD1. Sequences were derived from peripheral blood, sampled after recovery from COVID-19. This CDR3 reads CASSDGTVWNTGELFF. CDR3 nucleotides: TGTGCCAGCAGCGACGGGACAGTTTGGAACACCGGGGAGCTGTTTTTT.